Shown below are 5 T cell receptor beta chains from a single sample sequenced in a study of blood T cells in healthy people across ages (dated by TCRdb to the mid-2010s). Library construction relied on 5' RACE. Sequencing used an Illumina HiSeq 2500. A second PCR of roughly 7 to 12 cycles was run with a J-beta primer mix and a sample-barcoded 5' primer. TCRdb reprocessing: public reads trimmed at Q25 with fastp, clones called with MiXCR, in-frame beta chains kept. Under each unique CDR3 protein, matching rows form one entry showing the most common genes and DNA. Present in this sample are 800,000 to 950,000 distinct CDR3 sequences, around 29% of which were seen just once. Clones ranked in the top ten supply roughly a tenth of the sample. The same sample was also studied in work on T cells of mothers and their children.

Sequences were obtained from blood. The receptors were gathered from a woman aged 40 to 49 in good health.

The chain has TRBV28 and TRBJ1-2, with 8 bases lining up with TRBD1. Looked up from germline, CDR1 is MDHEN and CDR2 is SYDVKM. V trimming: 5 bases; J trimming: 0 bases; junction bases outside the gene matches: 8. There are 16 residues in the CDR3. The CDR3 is CASSETGADTNYGYTF. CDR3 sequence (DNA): TGTGCCAGCAGTGAGACAGGGGCTGATACTAACTATGGCTACACCTTC.

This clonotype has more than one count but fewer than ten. CDR3 nucleotides: TGTGCCAGCAGGATAGGGCAAGGGGGTAATTCACCCCTCCACTTT. It translates to CASRIGQGGNSPLHF. This chain links TRBV27 with TRBJ1-6, with D possibly TRBD1 on 6 matching bases. With 6 bases removed from V and 6 bases from J, the gap between germline ends came to 15 bases. In germline, CDR1 is MNHEY, CDR2 SMNVEV (reference sequence). This CDR3 spans 15 amino acids.

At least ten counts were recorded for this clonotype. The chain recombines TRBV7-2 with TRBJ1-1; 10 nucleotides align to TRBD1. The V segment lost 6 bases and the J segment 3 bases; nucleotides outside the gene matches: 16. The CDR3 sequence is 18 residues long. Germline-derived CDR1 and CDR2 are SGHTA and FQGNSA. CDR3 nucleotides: TGTGCCAGCAGGGACGGGACAGGGGTTTTTCGATTGGACACTGAAGCTTTCTTT. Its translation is CASRDGTGVFRLDTEAFF.

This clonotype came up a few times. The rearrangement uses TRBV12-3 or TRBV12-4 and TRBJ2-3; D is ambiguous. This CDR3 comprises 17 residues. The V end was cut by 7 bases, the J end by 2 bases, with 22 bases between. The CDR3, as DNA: TGTGCCAGCAACGATCAAGGGAACTACCTTGTCACAGATACGCAGTATTTT. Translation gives CASNDQGNYLVTDTQYF.

This CDR3 is CASSILGGETQYF. The DNA for the CDR3 is TGTGCCAGCAGCATTTTGGGGGGAGAGACCCAGTACTTC. The chain couples TRBV7-2 to TRBJ2-5; weak D call: TRBD2 (6 bases). The CDR3 length is 13 residues. CDR1 is SGHTA and CDR2 is FQGNSA in the germline V gene. V lost 5 bases and J lost 4, with 11 bases in between.